The rows below give T cell receptor beta chains drawn from one sample of a study of beta chain features in type 1 diabetes. Measured with immunoSEQ multiplex PCR; TCRdb has only the in-frame clones, and not every one. This sample has about 700,000 clones, with roughly an eighth found just once. Sequencing used naive CD4+ T cells from blood. The receptor set was obtained from a man younger than 30 with type 1 diabetes. Both conserved end residues are part of each CDR3.

J,V,CDR3
TRBJ2-4,TRBV29-1,CSVEVGDWAKNIQYF
TRBJ2-1,TRBV7-2,CASSPPSGGHEQFF
TRBJ2-3,TRBV5-4,CASSNLAGPSTDTQYF
TRBJ1-5,TRBV7-3,CASSMSGDQPQHF
TRBJ1-5,TRBV5-1,CASTHRDYSNQPQHF
TRBJ1-3,TRBV5-4,CASSLAPQEGNTIYF
TRBJ1-6,TRBV9,CASNQDRFGSPLHF
TRBJ1-1,TRBV30,CAWSPTGFEAFF
TRBJ1-6,TRBV5-4,CASSLGQGIGSPLHF
TRBJ1-1,TRBV29-1,CSVVGQTNTEAFF
TRBJ1-1,TRBV28,CASSFGIGTTEAFF
TRBJ1-2,TRBV29-1,CSVAQDVRLGGYTF
TRBJ2-2,TRBV5-6,CASSFSGPGELFF
TRBJ1-2,TRBV30,CAWAKQGIDYGYTF
TRBJ2-2,TRBV7-2,CASSPRVAGTGELFF
TRBJ2-5,TRBV30,CAWSGTEQETQYF
TRBJ2-7,TRBV7-9,CASSGGKDSPLLHEQYF
TRBJ2-5,TRBV6-5,CASSYQAGDQETQYF
TRBJ1-2,TRBV6-5,CASSYSMRRENGYTF
TRBJ2-5,TRBV29-1,CSVEGSGETQYF
TRBJ1-5,TRBV30,CAWEGQGDNQPQHF
TRBJ1-4,TRBV5-1,CASSSQGDKEKLFF
TRBJ1-1,TRBV14,CASGGSSNTEAFF
TRBJ2-3,TRBV5-1,CASSLEAESTDTQYF